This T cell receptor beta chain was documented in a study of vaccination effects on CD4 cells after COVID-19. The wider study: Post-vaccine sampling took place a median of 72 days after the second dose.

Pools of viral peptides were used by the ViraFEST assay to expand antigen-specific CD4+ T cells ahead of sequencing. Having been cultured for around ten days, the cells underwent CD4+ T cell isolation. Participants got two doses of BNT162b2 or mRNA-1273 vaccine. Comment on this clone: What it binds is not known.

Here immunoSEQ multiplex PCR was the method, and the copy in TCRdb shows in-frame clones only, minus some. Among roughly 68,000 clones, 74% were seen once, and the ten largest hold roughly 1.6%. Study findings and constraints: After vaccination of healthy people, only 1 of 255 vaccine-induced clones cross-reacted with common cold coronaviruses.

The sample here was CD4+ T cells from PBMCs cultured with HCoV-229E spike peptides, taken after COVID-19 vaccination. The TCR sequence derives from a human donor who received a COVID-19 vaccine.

The CDR3 DNA sequence: TGTGCCAGCAGTCGGGACAGCCTCAAAAATCAGCCCCAGCATTTT. Residues: CASSRDSLKNQPQHF. J is TRBJ1-5 and V is TRBV27; 7 positions match TRBD1. The CDR3 length is 15 residues. J was trimmed by 4 bases and V by 5 bases; bases with no gene match: 8. Germline V lookup: CDR1 MNHEY, CDR2 SMNVEV (reference sequence).